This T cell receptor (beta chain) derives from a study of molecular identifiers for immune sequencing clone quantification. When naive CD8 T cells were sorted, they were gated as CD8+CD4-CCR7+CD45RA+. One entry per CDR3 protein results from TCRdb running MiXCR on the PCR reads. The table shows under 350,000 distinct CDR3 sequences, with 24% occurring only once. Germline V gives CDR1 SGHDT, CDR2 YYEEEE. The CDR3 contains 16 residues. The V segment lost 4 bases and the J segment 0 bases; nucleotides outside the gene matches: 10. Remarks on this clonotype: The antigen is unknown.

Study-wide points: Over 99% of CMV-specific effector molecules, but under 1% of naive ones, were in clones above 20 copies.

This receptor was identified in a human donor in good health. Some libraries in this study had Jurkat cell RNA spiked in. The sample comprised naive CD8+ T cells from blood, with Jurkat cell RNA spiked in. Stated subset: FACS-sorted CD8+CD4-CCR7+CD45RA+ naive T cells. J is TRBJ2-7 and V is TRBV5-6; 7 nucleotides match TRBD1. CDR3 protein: CASSISGTAHSYEQYF. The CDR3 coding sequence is TGTGCCAGCAGCATATCCGGGACAGCCCACTCCTACGAGCAGTACTTC. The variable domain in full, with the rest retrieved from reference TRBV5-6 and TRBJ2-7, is DAGVTQSPTHLIKTRGQQVTLRCSPKSGHDTVSWYQQALGQGPQFIFQYYEEEERQRGNFPDRFSGHQFPNYSSELNVNALLLGDSALYLCASSISGTAHSYEQYFGPGTRLTVT.